The following is a TCR beta chain sequence with its context. Study processing details: Reference gene primer amplification gave estimated nucleated cell counts. Profiling relied on immunoSEQ multiplex PCR, and the TCRdb table lists in-frame clones only, not all of them. The D gene and trimming were derived from the DNA, and the V and J assignments and clone size from that table. The sample contains about 240,000 clones, 80% to 85% of which appear only once. The CDR3 has 17 amino acids. V was cut by 1 base and J by 2 bases, with 14 bases left in between. Germline values: CDR1 LGHNA, CDR2 YNFKEQ. These data come from a study of blood T cell repertoires in COVID-19. On the study more broadly: Spain, Italy and the United States supplied samples that represented acute and convalescent COVID-19. The cDNA or gDNA used as material had been derived from T cells, B-cell-depleted T cells, or PBMCs.

Seattle enrolled patients during active infection and tracked them longitudinally. The receptor was isolated from a woman of 80 years or more with COVID-19, enrolled during active disease. The source material was peripheral blood. The chain joins TRBV4-2 to TRBJ2-2; maybe TRBD2 (6 bases). The CDR3 loop reads CASSQGGRRGNTGELFF. In nucleotides, the CDR3 is TGTGCCAGCAGCCAAGGGGGAAGGAGGGGAAACACCGGGGAGCTGTTTTTT.